Listed here are 13 T cell receptor beta chains from one sample, sequenced in a study of cytomegalovirus exposure and HLA in healthy donors. In the PCR, 60 Vbeta and 13 Jbeta primers were used. Generated by immunoSEQ multiplex PCR, the TCRdb table keeps only in-frame clones and is missing some. The table shows 100,000 to 150,000 clones, with about four fifths occurring only once. Sequenced: PBMCs. The receptors derive from a man aged 30-40 years in good health and CMV-seronegative.

The chain links TRBV4-1 to TRBJ2-5; a weak D match, TRBD2 (5 bases). The CDR3 length is 15 residues. V was pared by 1 base and J by 5 bases, with 14 bases between. The germline gives CDR1 MGHRA, CDR2 YSYEKL. CDR3 amino acids: CASSQGVAGYETQYF. The CDR3, as DNA: TGCGCCAGCAGCCAAGGGGTGGCGGGCTACGAGACCCAGTACTTC.

This clone was detected once. One end of the junction varies from germline; a read error may be responsible. J is TRBJ2-3 and V is TRBV7-7, with 7 bases identical to TRBD1. Germline lookup yields CDR1 SSHAT and CDR2 FNYEAQ (reference sequence). This CDR3 comprises 15 residues. This CDR3 reads CASSETGASTDTQYF. In DNA form, the CDR3 reads TGTGCTAGCAGCGAAACAGGGGCTAGCACAGATACGCAGTATTTT.

CDR3 sequence (DNA): TGTGCCAGCAGGCCACTAGCGGTCAATGACAATGAGCAGTTCTTC. It specifies CASRPLAVNDNEQFF. The chain employs TRBV2 and TRBJ2-1, with 8 positions matching TRBD2. Germline values: CDR1 SNHLY, CDR2 FYNNEI. Trimming removed 6 bases from V and 5 bases from J; junction bases left unmatched: 9. The CDR3 covers 15 residues.

The rearrangement links TRBV19 to TRBJ2-3, with 11 nucleotides matching TRBD2. Trimming removed 7 bases from V and 1 base from J; junction bases left unmatched: 4. This CDR3 is 15 amino acids long. Germline V gene data show CDR1 as LNHDA and CDR2 as SQIVND (reference sequence). The CDR3, as DNA: TGTGCCAGTAACATACTAGCGGGAGGCACAGATACGCAGTATTTT. Residues: CASNILAGGTDTQYF.

The chain couples TRBV2 to TRBJ1-2; 9 nucleotides agree with TRBD1. V trimming: 5 bases; J trimming: 4 bases; junction bases outside the gene matches: 5. The CDR3 runs to 14 residues. The V gene's germline CDR1 is SNHLY and CDR2 FYNNEI. The CDR3, as DNA: TGTGCCAGCAGTCCCGGGACAGGGATCTATGGCTACACCTTC. It specifies CASSPGTGIYGYTF.

The rearrangement uses TRBV4-3 and TRBJ2-1, with D possibly matching TRBD2 (5 bases). The CDR3 is made up of 15 amino acids. Germline V CDR1 and CDR2: LGHNA, YSLEER. V lost 5 bases and J lost 4, with 15 bases in between. The CDR3 protein is CASSVARMGYNEQFF. CDR3 coding DNA: TGCGCCAGCAGCGTAGCGAGGATGGGTTACAATGAGCAGTTCTTC.

The chain carries TRBV6-5 and TRBJ2-2, with D perhaps matching TRBD2 (5 bases). CDR1 and CDR2 (germline): MNHEY, SVGAGI. This CDR3 has 16 residues. Trimming shortened V by 0 bases and J by 6 bases, and 14 bases separated the two germline ends. The CDR3: CASSYSYLAGAGELFF. Written as DNA, the CDR3 is TGTGCCAGCAGTTACTCGTATCTAGCAGGAGCCGGGGAGCTGTTTTTT.

This chain joins TRBV7-2 and TRBJ2-2; possible D gene TRBD1, 5 bases. Trimming removed 1 base at V and 5 bases at J, with 8 bases between. The CDR3 totals 14 residues. Germline CDR1 and CDR2: SGHTA and FQGNSA. The CDR3 sequence is CASSLVSGTGELFF. DNA of the CDR3: TGTGCCAGCAGCTTAGTGTCAGGGACCGGGGAGCTGTTTTTT. The full variable domain, completed using reference TRBV7-2 and TRBJ2-2, is GAGVSQSPSNKVTEKGKDVELRCDPISGHTALYWYRQSLGQGLEFLIYFQGNSAPDKSGLPSDRFSAERTGGSVSTLTIQRTQQEDSAVYLCASSLVSGTGELFFGEGSRLTVL.

The chain couples TRBV29-1 to TRBJ2-7, with 8 bases that match TRBD2. The CDR3 contains 14 residues. CDR1 is SQVTM, CDR2 ANQGSEA, per germline. Germline trimming cut 6 bases from V and 5 bases from J; bases unmatched to any gene: 12. The CDR3 protein is CSVHSAGGHDEQYF. The DNA for the CDR3 is TGCAGCGTCCACAGCGCGGGGGGCCACGACGAGCAGTACTTC.

This rearrangement joins TRBV11-2 to TRBJ1-2, with 7 bases that match TRBD1. The length of the CDR3 is 14 residues. The junction had 4 bases not matched to a gene; V was cut back by 5 bases and J by 1 base. Germline V gene lookup returns CDR1 SGHAT and CDR2 FQNNGV. The CDR3 sequence is CASSGGDSNYGYTF. CDR3 bases: TGTGCCAGCAGCGGAGGGGACAGTAACTATGGCTACACCTTC.

The chain employs TRBV19 and TRBJ1-1; no firm D call. Germline lookup yields CDR1 LNHDA and CDR2 SQIVND (reference sequence). The germline V and J ends were trimmed by 4 bases and 4 bases, with 13 bases remaining between them. The CDR3 consists of 14 residues. In DNA form, the CDR3 reads TGTGCCAGTAGTAAGCCGGGGTTTAGCACTGAAGCTTTCTTT. It codes for CASSKPGFSTEAFF.

The chain combines TRBV15 with TRBJ2-1, with 14 bases that match TRBD2. Germline V CDR1 and CDR2: LNHNV, YYDKDF (reference sequence). V gave up 3 bases and J gave up 6 bases; unmatched junction bases: 4. The CDR3 is made up of 16 amino acids. The CDR3 DNA reads as TGTGCCACCAGCAGGGGGGGACTAGCGGGAGCCAATGAGCAGTTCTTC. Its protein product is CATSRGGLAGANEQFF.

This rearrangement joins TRBV2 to TRBJ1-4; TRBD1 agrees at 7 bases. V lost 7 bases, J lost 7 bases, and 9 bases stayed unmatched. Germline lookup yields CDR1 SNHLY and CDR2 FYNNEI. The CDR3 spans 14 residues. Here the CDR3 DNA reads TGTGCCAGCAACTTTGACAGGGACAGTGAAAAACTGTTTTTT. Residues: CASNFDRDSEKLFF.